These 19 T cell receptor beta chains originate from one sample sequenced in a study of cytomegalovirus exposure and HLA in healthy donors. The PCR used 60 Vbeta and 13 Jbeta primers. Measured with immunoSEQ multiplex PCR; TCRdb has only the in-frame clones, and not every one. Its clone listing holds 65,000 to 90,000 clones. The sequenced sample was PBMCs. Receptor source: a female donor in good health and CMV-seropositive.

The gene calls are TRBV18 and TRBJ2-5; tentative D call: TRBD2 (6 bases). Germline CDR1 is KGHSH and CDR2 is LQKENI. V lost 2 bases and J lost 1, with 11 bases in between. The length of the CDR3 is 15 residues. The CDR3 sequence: CASSPYGGTQETQYF. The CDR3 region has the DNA TGTGCCAGCTCACCATATGGGGGGACCCAAGAGACCCAGTACTTC. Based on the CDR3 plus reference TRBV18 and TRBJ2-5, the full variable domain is NAGVMQNPRHLVRRRGQEARLRCSPMKGHSHVYWYRQLPEEGLKFMVYLQKENIIDESGMPKERFSAEFPKEGPSILRIQQVVRGDSAAYFCASSPYGGTQETQYFGPGTRLLVL.

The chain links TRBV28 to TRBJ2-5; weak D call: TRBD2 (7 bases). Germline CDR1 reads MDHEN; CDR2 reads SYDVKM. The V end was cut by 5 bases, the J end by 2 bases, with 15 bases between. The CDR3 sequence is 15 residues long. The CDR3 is CASSTVGRGQETQYF. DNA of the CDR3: TGTGCCAGCAGTACGGTTGGGAGGGGGCAAGAGACCCAGTACTTC.

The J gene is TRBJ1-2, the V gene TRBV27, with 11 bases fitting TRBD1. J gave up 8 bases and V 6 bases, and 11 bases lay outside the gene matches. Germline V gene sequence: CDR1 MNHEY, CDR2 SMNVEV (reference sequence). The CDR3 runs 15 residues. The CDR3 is CASSFKGTGGGGYTF. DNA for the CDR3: TGTGCCAGCAGCTTCAAAGGGACAGGGGGTGGAGGCTACACCTTC.

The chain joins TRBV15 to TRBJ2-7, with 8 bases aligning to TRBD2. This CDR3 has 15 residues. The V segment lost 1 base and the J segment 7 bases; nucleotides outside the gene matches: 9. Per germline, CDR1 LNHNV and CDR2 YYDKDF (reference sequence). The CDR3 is CATSRGIAGLEEQYF. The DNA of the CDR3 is TGTGCCACCAGCAGAGGCATAGCGGGACTCGAAGAGCAGTACTTC.

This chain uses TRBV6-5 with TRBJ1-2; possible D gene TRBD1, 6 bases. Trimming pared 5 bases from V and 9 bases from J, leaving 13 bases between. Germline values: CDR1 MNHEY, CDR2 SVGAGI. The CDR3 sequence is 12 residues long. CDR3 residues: CASSNPGGRYTF. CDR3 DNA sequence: TGTGCCAGCAGTAATCCGGGGGGGCGCTACACCTTC.

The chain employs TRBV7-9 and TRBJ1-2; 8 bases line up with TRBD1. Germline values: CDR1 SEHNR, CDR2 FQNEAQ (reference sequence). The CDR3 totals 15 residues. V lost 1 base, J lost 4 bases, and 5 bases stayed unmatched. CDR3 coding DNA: TGTGCCAGCAGCTTAGTGACAGGGGTGGGCTATGGCTACACCTTC. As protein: CASSLVTGVGYGYTF.

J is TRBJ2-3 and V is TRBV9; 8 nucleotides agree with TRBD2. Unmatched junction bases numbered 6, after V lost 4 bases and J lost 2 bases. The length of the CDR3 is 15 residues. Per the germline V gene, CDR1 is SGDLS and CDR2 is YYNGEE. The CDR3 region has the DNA TGTGCCAGCAGCATAACTAGCGGCCACACAGATACGCAGTATTTT. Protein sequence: CASSITSGHTDTQYF.

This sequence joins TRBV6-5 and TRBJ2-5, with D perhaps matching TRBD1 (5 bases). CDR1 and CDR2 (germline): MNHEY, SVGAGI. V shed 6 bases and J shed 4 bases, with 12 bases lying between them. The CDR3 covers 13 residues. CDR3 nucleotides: TGTGCCAGCAGCCCCGCAGGGATAGAGACCCAGTACTTC. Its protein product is CASSPAGIETQYF.

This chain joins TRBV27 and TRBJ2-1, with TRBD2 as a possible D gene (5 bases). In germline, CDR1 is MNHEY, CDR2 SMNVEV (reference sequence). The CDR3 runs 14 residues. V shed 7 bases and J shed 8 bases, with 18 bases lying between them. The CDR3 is CASTSLARRDEQFF. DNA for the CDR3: TGTGCCAGCACCAGCTTAGCCAGGCGGGATGAGCAGTTCTTC.

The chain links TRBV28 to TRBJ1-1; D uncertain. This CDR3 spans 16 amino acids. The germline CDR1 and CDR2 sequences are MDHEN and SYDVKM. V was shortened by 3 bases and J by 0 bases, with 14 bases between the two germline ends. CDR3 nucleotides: TGTGCCAGCAGTTTCGGGGTGACCCAGATGAACACTGAAGCTTTCTTT. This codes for CASSFGVTQMNTEAFF.

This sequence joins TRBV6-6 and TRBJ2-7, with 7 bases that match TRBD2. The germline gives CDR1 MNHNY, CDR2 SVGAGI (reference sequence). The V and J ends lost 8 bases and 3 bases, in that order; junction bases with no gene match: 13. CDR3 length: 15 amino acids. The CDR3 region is CASVADGGGSYEQYF. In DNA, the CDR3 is TGTGCCAGCGTAGCAGATGGGGGAGGGAGCTACGAGCAGTACTTC.

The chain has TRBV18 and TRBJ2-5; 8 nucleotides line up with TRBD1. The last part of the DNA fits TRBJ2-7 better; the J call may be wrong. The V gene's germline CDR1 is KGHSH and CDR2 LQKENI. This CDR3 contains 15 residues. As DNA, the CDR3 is TGTGCCAGCTCACCCGGACAGGGCACCTCCTACGAGCAGTACTTC. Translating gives CASSPGQGTSYEQYF.

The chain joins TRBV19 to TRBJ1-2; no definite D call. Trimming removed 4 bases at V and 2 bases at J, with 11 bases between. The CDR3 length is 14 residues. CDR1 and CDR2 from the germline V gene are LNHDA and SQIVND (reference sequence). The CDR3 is CASSRRSENYGYTF. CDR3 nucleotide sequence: TGTGCCAGTAGTAGGAGATCTGAGAACTATGGCTACACCTTC.

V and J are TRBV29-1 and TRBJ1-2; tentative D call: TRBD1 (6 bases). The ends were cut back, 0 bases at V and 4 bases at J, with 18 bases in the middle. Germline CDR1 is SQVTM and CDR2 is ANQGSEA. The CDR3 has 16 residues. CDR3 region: CSVEDWQGLRGYGYTF. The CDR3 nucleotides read TGCAGCGTTGAAGATTGGCAGGGGCTGAGGGGCTATGGCTACACCTTC. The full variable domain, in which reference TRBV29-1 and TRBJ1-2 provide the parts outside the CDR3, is SAVISQKPSRDICQRGTSLTIQCQVDSQVTMMFWYRQQPGQSLTLIATANQGSEATYESGFVIDKFPISRPNLTFSTLTVSNMSPEDSSIYLCSVEDWQGLRGYGYTFGSGTRLTVV.

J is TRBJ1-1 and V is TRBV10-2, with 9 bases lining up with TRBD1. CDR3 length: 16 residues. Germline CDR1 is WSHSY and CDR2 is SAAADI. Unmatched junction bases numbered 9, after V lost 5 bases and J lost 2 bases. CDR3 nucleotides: TGCGCCAGCAGTCCGGGACAGGGCTGGGTAAACACTGAAGCTTTCTTT. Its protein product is CASSPGQGWVNTEAFF.

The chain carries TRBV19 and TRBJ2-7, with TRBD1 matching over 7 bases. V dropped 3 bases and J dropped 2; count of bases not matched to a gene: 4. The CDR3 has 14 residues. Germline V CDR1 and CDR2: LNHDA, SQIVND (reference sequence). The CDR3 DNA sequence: TGTGCCAGTAGTATGTGGCAGGGGGCCTACGAGCAGTACTTC. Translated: CASSMWQGAYEQYF.

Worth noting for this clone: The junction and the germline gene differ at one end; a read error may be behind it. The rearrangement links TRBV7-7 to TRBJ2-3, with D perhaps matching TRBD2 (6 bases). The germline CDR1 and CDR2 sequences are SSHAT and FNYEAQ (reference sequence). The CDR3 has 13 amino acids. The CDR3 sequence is CASSASGTDTQYF. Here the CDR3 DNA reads TGTGCTAGCAGCGCTAGCGGCACAGATACGCAGTATTTT. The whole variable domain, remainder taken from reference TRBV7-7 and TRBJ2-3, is GAGVSQSPRYKVTKRGQDVTLRCDPISSHATLYWYQQALGQGPEFLTYFNYEAQPDKSGLPSDRFSAERPEGSISTLTIQRTEQRDSAMYRCASSASGTDTQYFGPGTRLTVL.

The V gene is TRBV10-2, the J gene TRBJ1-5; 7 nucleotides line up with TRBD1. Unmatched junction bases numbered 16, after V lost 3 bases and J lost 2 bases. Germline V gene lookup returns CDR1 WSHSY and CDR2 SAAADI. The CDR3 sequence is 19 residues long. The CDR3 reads CASSDFGDSWPDGNQPQHF. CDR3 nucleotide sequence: TGCGCCAGCAGTGATTTTGGGGACAGTTGGCCCGATGGCAATCAGCCCCAGCATTTT.

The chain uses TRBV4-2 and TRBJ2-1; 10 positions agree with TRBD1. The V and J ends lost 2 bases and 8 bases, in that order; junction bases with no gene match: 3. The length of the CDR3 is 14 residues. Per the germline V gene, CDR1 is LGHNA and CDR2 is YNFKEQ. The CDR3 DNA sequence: TGTGCCAGCAGCCAAAGGGGACAGGGGCATGAGCAGTTCTTC. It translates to CASSQRGQGHEQFF.